This T cell receptor beta chain was found in a study of CD8 T cells in Susac syndrome. At the level of the study: Within the sequenced group of Susac syndrome patients, about 6 showed active disease and 8 or 9 were in remission.

The authors reverse transcribed roughly 0.5 to 1 ug RNA with random hexamers. The CDR3 of TCR beta was amplified by immunoSEQ multiplex PCR across 54 Vbeta and 13 Jbeta. TCRdb passed the immunoSEQ multiplex PCR reads through MiXCR, listing each CDR3 protein once. The sample includes more than 150,000 distinct CDR3 sequences, around 95% of them seen just once. Germline V gene lookup returns CDR1 GTSNPN and CDR2 SVGIG (reference sequence). The CDR3 is 11 amino acids. Trimming took 4 bases from V and 3 from J, leaving 6 bases between them. The chain links TRBV30 to TRBJ1-2; no clear D. What was sequenced was CD4+ T cells from PBMCs. This clonotype originated in a human donor with Susac syndrome. CDR3 bases: TGTGCCTGGATTACCGACTATGGCTACACCTTC. As protein: CAWITDYGYTF.